This is a list of T cell receptor beta chains from one sample in a study of T cell repertoires in cytomegalovirus infection. MiXCR, applied by TCRdb to the reads, yields one record per CDR3 protein. The sample has around 300,000 distinct CDR3 sequences, over 7.5% seen once. The sequenced sample consisted of PBMCs. These receptor sequences come from a human donor in good health (CMV status not recorded). Some clones in this sample may be carry-over from other donors' samples. The CDR3 runs from the conserved cysteine through the conserved F or W. D genes are given only for firm matches. Size tells how often a clone was seen (once, few, many) or the class of an expanded clone, and some rows leave it out.

j_gene,abundance,d_gene,v_gene,CDR3aa,CDR3nt
TRBJ2-5,.,TRBD2,TRBV2,CASSDGGGKTQYF,TGTGCCAGCAGTGACGGGGGGGGAAAGACCCAGTACTTC
TRBJ1-2,.,TRBD1,TRBV14,CASSQGGGQNYGYTF,TGTGCCAGCAGCCAAGGGGGGGGACAGAACTATGGCTACACCTTC
TRBJ2-7,.,TRBD2,TRBV6-5,CASSYRRGGHYEQYF,TGTGCCAGCAGTTACCGGCGGGGGGGGCATTACGAGCAGTACTTC
TRBJ2-2,.,.,TRBV6-8,CASSIRGSTNTGELFF,TGTGCCAGCAGTATACGGGGGAGTACAAACACCGGGGAGCTGTTTTTT
TRBJ1-5,few,.,TRBV6-1,CASSYGVSGEKSQHF,TGTGCCAGCAGTTACGGGGTCTCAGGGGAAAAGTCCCAGCATTTT
TRBJ2-3,many,.,TRBV6-2/TRBV6-3,CASGYAGTDTQYF,TGTGCCAGCGGATATGCGGGCACAGATACGCAGTATTTT
TRBJ1-5,.,TRBD1,TRBV7-2,CASSPTGQRSDQPQHF,TGTGCCAGCAGCCCAACGGGACAGCGGTCGGATCAGCCCCAGCATTTT
TRBJ2-3,many,TRBD1,TRBV5-6,CASSTEQGPRQDTQYF,TGTGCCAGCAGCACCGAACAGGGGCCCCGGCAAGATACGCAGTATTTT
TRBJ1-2,few,.,TRBV4-3,CASSQLTEDAGYGYTF,TGCGCCAGCAGCCAACTAACTGAAGACGCAGGGTACGGCTACACCTTC
TRBJ2-1,many,TRBD1,TRBV23-1,CAASTLGRTGDCNEQFF,TGCGCCGCCAGCACCCTAGGAAGGACAGGCGACTGCAATGAGCAGTTCTTC
TRBJ2-1,many,.,TRBV7-3,CASSLIAGMSYNEQFF,TGTGCCAGCAGCTTAATAGCAGGGATGTCCTACAATGAGCAGTTCTTC
TRBJ2-7,few,TRBD2,TRBV7-2,CASSVLAGGVHEQYF,TGTGCCAGCAGCGTACTAGCGGGAGGGGTCCACGAGCAGTACTTC
TRBJ2-4,few,.,TRBV6-6,CASSDPSGSLAKNIQYF,TGTGCCAGCAGTGACCCTTCGGGGAGTTTAGCCAAAAACATTCAGTACTTC
TRBJ1-6,many,TRBD1,TRBV7-2,CASSLGGQGVTLHF,TGTGCCAGCAGCTTAGGAGGGCAGGGGGTCACCCTCCACTTT
TRBJ2-3,many,TRBD2,TRBV7-2,CASSPRQTSGRAGADTQYF,TGTGCCAGCAGCCCCCGACAGACTAGCGGGAGGGCTGGCGCAGATACGCAGTATTTT
TRBJ2-1,few,TRBD2,TRBV7-3,CASSLPMGTSGGYNEQFF,TGTGCCAGCAGCTTACCGATGGGGACTAGCGGGGGCTACAATGAGCAGTTCTTC
TRBJ2-1,.,TRBD2,TRBV7-3,CASSSGSTSGRALVF,TGTGCCAGCAGCTCCGGCTCGACTAGCGGGAGGGCCTTGGTCTTC
TRBJ2-3,few,TRBD2,TRBV30,CAWRTSGGTDTQYF,TGTGCCTGGAGGACTAGCGGGGGCACAGATACGCAGTATTTT
TRBJ2-7,.,TRBD1,TRBV30,CACAGDRRTYEQYF,TGTGCCTGCGCCGGGGACAGGCGCACCTACGAGCAGTACTTC
TRBJ2-3,few,.,TRBV12-3/TRBV12-4,CASSLDTSTDTQYF,TGTGCCAGCAGCCTGGACACCAGCACAGATACGCAGTATTTT
TRBJ1-1,.,.,TRBV15,CATSISWNTEAFF,TGTGCCACCAGCATTAGTTGGAACACTGAAGCTTTCTTT
TRBJ2-1,many,TRBD1,TRBV7-2,CASSRGTGYSDEQFF,TGTGCCAGCAGCCGCGGGACAGGGTACTCCGATGAGCAGTTCTTC
TRBJ1-5,.,.,TRBV5-3,CASSEDGTNQPQHF,TGTGCCAGCAGCGAGGACGGAACGAATCAGCCTCAGCATTTT
TRBJ2-5,many,TRBD1,TRBV7-9,CASSRTGAIKETQYF,TGTGCCAGCAGCCGGACAGGGGCGATTAAAGAGACCCAGTACTTC
TRBJ2-1,.,TRBD1,TRBV7-2,CASSLGTGMNEQFF,TGTGCCAGTTCATTAGGGACAGGGATGAATGAGCAGTTCTTC
TRBJ1-1,few,.,TRBV16,CATVALWNTEAFF,TGTGCCACCGTAGCTCTTTGGAACACTGAAGCTTTCTTT
TRBJ2-1,.,TRBD2,TRBV7-2,CASSGGRAGGLNEQFF,TGTGCCAGCAGCGGGGGGCGAGCGGGAGGCCTTAATGAGCAGTTCTTC
TRBJ1-4,many,.,TRBV12-3/TRBV12-4,CASSQQGLEKLFF,TGTGCCAGCAGTCAGCAGGGATTGGAAAAACTGTTTTTT
TRBJ1-5,.,.,TRBV10-3,CAISERELNQPQHF,TGTGCCATCAGTGAGAGGGAGCTCAATCAGCCCCAGCATTTT
TRBJ1-1,many,.,TRBV7-9,CASSHAGTTEAFF,TGTGCCAGCAGCCATGCAGGGACCACTGAAGCTTTCTTT
TRBJ2-1,many,.,TRBV7-2,CASSLPRQFHEQFF,TGTGCCAGCAGCCTACCCCGACAATTCCATGAGCAGTTCTTC
TRBJ2-7,.,.,TRBV7-2,CASSLDRGREQYF,TGTGCCAGCAGCTTAGACCGGGGGCGAGAGCAGTACTTC
TRBJ2-5,many,.,TRBV7-6,CASSLVSGGETQYF,TGTGCCAGCAGCTTAGTATCCGGAGGAGAGACCCAGTACTTC